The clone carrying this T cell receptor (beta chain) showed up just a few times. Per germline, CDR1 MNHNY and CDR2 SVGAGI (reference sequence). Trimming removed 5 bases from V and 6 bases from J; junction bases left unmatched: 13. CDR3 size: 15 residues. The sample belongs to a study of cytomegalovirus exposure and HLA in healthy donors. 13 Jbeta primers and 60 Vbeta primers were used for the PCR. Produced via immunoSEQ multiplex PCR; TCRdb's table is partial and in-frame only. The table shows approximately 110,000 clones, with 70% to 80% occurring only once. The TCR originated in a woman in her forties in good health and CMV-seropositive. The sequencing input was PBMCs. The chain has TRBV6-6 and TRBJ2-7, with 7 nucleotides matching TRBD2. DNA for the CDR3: TGTGCCAGCAGTCCAGCGGGACCGATTTATGCCGAGCAGTACTTC. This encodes CASSPAGPIYAEQYF.